A selection of T cell receptor beta chains follows, all from one sample in a study of OX40 agonist ivuxolimab in advanced cancers. The data were produced by immunoSEQ multiplex PCR, yet TCRdb's version contains in-frame clones alone and is incomplete. This sample yields around 74,000 clones, of which about 85% are seen a single time; 0.5% to 0.8% belongs to the top ten. The sample in question was CD4+ or CD8+ T cells sorted from blood, obtained in a trial of the OX40 agonist ivuxolimab. The receptors stem from an adult with an advanced solid tumor such as melanoma, head and neck, liver or kidney cancer. Both conserved end residues are part of each CDR3. A D gene is named only where the DNA matches it firmly. Part of the rows lack a size; the others show once, few, many or a class for expanded clones.

D gene,V gene,clone size,J gene,CDR3 DNA,CDR3 protein
NA,TRBV6-6,NA,TRBJ1-2,TGTGCCACCGCCCTCAGGAGCTATGGCTACACCTTC,CATALRSYGYTF
TRBD2,TRBV5-4,few,TRBJ2-2,TGTGCCAGCAGCAAAGGGACTAGCGGGGACACCGGGGAGCTGTTTTTT,CASSKGTSGDTGELFF
TRBD1,TRBV7-2,NA,TRBJ1-2,TGTGCCAGCAGCCAAGATCAGGGGGGCTCGGATGGCTACACCTTC,CASSQDQGGSDGYTF
NA,TRBV10-3,NA,TRBJ2-7,TGTGCCACTAGGGGGAACCCCTACGAGCAGTACTTC,CATRGNPYEQYF
NA,TRBV6-1,NA,TRBJ1-6,TGTGCCTCTGATCTCCACTACAATTCACCCCTCCACTTT,CASDLHYNSPLHF
NA,TRBV5-3,NA,TRBJ2-7,TGTGCCAGAAGCTTGGTTTGGTACGAGCAGTACTTC,CARSLVWYEQYF
NA,TRBV7-8,once,TRBJ2-7,TGTGCCAGCAGCTTAGCCGCGAGGAGCGAGCAGTACTTC,CASSLAARSEQYF
NA,TRBV11-2,few,TRBJ2-5,TGTGCCAGCAGCTTAGAGGGCAAACAGACCCAGTACTTC,CASSLEGKQTQYF
NA,TRBV20-1,once,TRBJ2-7,TGCAGTGCCTACAGGCGCGAGCAGTACTTC,CSAYRREQYF
NA,TRBV5-1,NA,TRBJ1-4,TGCGCCAGCAGCCCGGGACATACTGCAACTAATGAAAAACTGTTTTTT,CASSPGHTATNEKLFF
TRBD1,TRBV5-4,once,TRBJ2-3,TGTGCCAGCAGCTTGAGCCCAGTGACAGGGAATACGCAGTATTTT,CASSLSPVTGNTQYF